Below, 16 T cell receptor beta chains from the same sample are listed, as sequenced in a study of blood T cell repertoires in COVID-19. Produced via immunoSEQ multiplex PCR; TCRdb's table is partial and in-frame only. Of about 250,000 clones listed, over 75% are singletons. The sample taken for sequencing was PBMCs or T cells enriched from blood (not recorded which). These receptors were obtained from a middle-aged man who had recovered from COVID-19.

This chain connects TRBV4-1 to TRBJ2-7, with a tentative D call TRBD1 (5 bases). Trimming took 0 bases from V and 2 from J, leaving 11 bases between them. The CDR3 contains 15 residues. Germline V gives CDR1 MGHRA, CDR2 YSYEKL. CDR3 coding DNA: TGCGCCAGCAGCCAAGATAGGGCAGGGCCCTACGAGCAGTACTTC. As protein: CASSQDRAGPYEQYF.

This chain links TRBV7-8 with TRBJ1-1, with D possibly being TRBD1 (6 bases). The germline CDR1 and CDR2 sequences are SGHVS and FQNEAQ. The V end lost 0 bases, the J end lost 3 bases, and 11 bases lay between the germline ends. The CDR3 has 15 amino acids. CDR3 loop: CASSLAGPGDTEAFF. The CDR3, as DNA: TGTGCCAGCAGCTTAGCGGGCCCAGGGGACACTGAAGCTTTCTTT.

The genes are TRBV11-2 and TRBJ2-7; the match to TRBD1 covers 9 bases. Germline CDR1 and CDR2: SGHAT and FQNNGV. The CDR3 consists of 17 residues. V lost 0 bases and J lost 5; bases outside the gene matches: 11. The CDR3 nucleotides are TGTGCCAGCAGCTTAGAGGGACAGGGCCCACTAGACGACGAGCAGTACTTC. Translation: CASSLEGQGPLDDEQYF.

This clone was seen once. The V gene is TRBV20-1, the J gene TRBJ2-5; possible D gene TRBD2, 5 bases. V lost 5 bases and J 5 bases, leaving 9 bases between the germline ends. CDR1 and CDR2 from the germline V gene are DFQATT and SNEGSKA (reference sequence). The CDR3 sequence is 11 residues long. CDR3 DNA sequence: TGCAGTGCTCCTAGCCGGGAGACCCAGTACTTC. Encoded protein: CSAPSRETQYF.

The chain employs TRBV18 and TRBJ1-1, with no clear D. V was clipped by 7 bases and J by 1 base, with 22 bases between them. The CDR3 extends over 17 amino acids. Germline V gene lookup returns CDR1 KGHSH and CDR2 LQKENI. CDR3 bases: TGTGCCAGCTACGCGTCGGGGTCGGGAATAAGGAACACTGAAGCTTTCTTT. Its protein is CASYASGSGIRNTEAFF.

The V call is TRBV7-3, the J call TRBJ2-7; D possibly corresponds to TRBD2 (5 bases). V was trimmed by 8 bases and J by 3 bases, leaving 11 bases between them. This CDR3 region has 12 residues. Germline CDR1 SGHTA, CDR2 FQGTGA. The CDR3 DNA reads TGTGCCAGCCCCAAGAGGGTCTACGAGCAGTACTTC. Encoded protein: CASPKRVYEQYF.

The genes are TRBV5-1 and TRBJ1-1; weak D call: TRBD1 (6 bases). CDR1 is SGHRS and CDR2 is YFSETQ in the germline V gene. The CDR3 spans 14 residues. Trimming stripped 3 bases from V and 4 bases from J, with 13 bases between. The CDR3 is CASSSQGTLTEAFF. The DNA for the CDR3 is TGCGCCAGCAGCTCTCAGGGGACCCTCACTGAAGCTTTCTTT.

The V and J genes are TRBV14 and TRBJ1-2; D is unresolved. Germline CDR1 and CDR2: SGHDN and FVKESK. The CDR3 runs to 13 residues. V lost 0 bases to trimming and J lost 8 bases, with 10 bases between them. For the CDR3, the DNA is TGTGCCAGCAGCCAAGACGAGGGAAGAGGCTACACCTTC. The encoded protein is CASSQDEGRGYTF.

The CDR3 reads CASSLQRGNNEQFF. Here the CDR3 DNA reads TGCGCCAGCAGCTTGCAGCGGGGAAACAATGAGCAGTTCTTC. The J gene is TRBJ2-1, the V gene TRBV5-1; 7 bases align to TRBD2. CDR1 is SGHRS and CDR2 is YFSETQ in the germline V gene. J lost 5 bases, V lost 1 base, and 3 bases had no gene match. This CDR3 is 14 amino acids long.

The V gene is TRBV7-2, the J gene TRBJ2-5, with 8 bases fitting TRBD1. Trimming took 6 bases from V and 5 from J; bases not matched to a gene: 5. The CDR3 runs to 13 residues. Germline V gives CDR1 SGHTA, CDR2 FQGNSA. CDR3 residues: CASRKDRGETQYF. In nucleotides, the CDR3 is TGTGCCAGCAGAAAAGACAGGGGCGAGACCCAGTACTTC.

V usage is TRBV7-2 and J usage is TRBJ2-7, with 10 bases matching TRBD2. This CDR3 spans 15 amino acids. The V segment lost 1 base and the J segment 4 bases; nucleotides outside the gene matches: 4. Germline V gene lookup returns CDR1 SGHTA and CDR2 FQGNSA. The CDR3 protein is CASSLGASGGYEQYF. For the CDR3, the DNA is TGTGCCAGCAGCTTAGGGGCTAGCGGGGGTTACGAGCAGTACTTC.

The rearrangement joins TRBV6-6 to TRBJ1-2; D uncertain. Germline V gene lookup returns CDR1 MNHNY and CDR2 SVGAGI (reference sequence). Trimming shortened V by 4 bases and J by 5 bases, and 20 bases separated the two germline ends. CDR3 length equals 16 residues. In DNA, the CDR3 is TGTGCCAGCAGTTCGGGGTCGAGGGAATTGGAATATGGCTACACCTTC. It is translated as CASSSGSRELEYGYTF.

The chain uses TRBV6-1 and TRBJ1-1; the D gene is possibly TRBD1 (5 bases). The CDR3 covers 14 residues. Germline V CDR1 and CDR2: MNHNS, SASEGT. V shed 2 bases and J shed 2 bases, with 9 bases lying between them. In DNA, the CDR3 is TGTGCCAGCAGTGAATATACAGGAAACACTGAAGCTTTCTTT. Protein product: CASSEYTGNTEAFF.

This clone was counted only a few times. This chain joins TRBV29-1 and TRBJ1-1; tentative D call: TRBD1 (6 bases). Germline V gene data show CDR1 as SQVTM and CDR2 as ANQGSEA. This CDR3 has 13 residues. V was pared by 5 bases and J by 3 bases, with 13 bases between. In nucleotides, the CDR3 is TGCAGCGTTAAGGCAGGGGTGGACACTGAAGCTTTCTTT. It encodes CSVKAGVDTEAFF.

The chain links TRBV19 to TRBJ2-1; the match to TRBD2 covers 10 bases. The CDR3 is 14 amino acids. Germline V lookup: CDR1 LNHDA, CDR2 SQIVND (reference sequence). V was clipped by 4 bases and J by 6 bases; unmatched bases: 3. The CDR3 here is CASSRIAGGNEQFF. In nucleotides, the CDR3 is TGTGCCAGTAGTAGAATAGCGGGGGGCAATGAGCAGTTCTTC.

The rearrangement links TRBV27 to TRBJ1-2; 8 bases map to TRBD1. The CDR3 has 15 amino acids. V trimming: 2 bases; J trimming: 7 bases; junction bases outside the gene matches: 9. Looked up from germline, CDR1 is MNHEY and CDR2 is SMNVEV (reference sequence). Written as DNA, the CDR3 is TGTGCCAGCAGTTTAACGCCGGGACAGGCACCTGGCTACACCTTC. As protein: CASSLTPGQAPGYTF.